Included here is one TCR beta chain sequence, with context. Baseline, cycle 4 day 1, and cycle 7 day 1 were the blood sampling points. Repertoires were generated with immunoSEQ multiplex PCR, while TCRdb's copy carries only in-frame clones and drops some. The sample includes approximately 98,000 clones, 80% to 95% seen only once; the top ten take roughly 0.66%. This specimen comes from a study of OX40 agonist ivuxolimab in advanced cancers. With 2 bases removed from V and 4 bases from J, the gap between germline ends came to 8 bases. The CDR3 has 14 residues. The germline CDR1 and CDR2 sequences are SEHNR and FQNEAQ (reference sequence).

Sample: CD4+ or CD8+ T cells sorted from blood, taken in a trial of the OX40 agonist ivuxolimab. The V call is TRBV7-9, the J call TRBJ1-4; possibly TRBD1 for D (5 bases). The sequence derives from an adult with an advanced solid tumor such as melanoma, head and neck, liver or kidney cancer. The CDR3 protein is CASSLNGGNEKLFF. The CDR3 nucleotides read TGTGCCAGCAGCTTAAACGGGGGTAATGAAAAACTGTTTTTT.